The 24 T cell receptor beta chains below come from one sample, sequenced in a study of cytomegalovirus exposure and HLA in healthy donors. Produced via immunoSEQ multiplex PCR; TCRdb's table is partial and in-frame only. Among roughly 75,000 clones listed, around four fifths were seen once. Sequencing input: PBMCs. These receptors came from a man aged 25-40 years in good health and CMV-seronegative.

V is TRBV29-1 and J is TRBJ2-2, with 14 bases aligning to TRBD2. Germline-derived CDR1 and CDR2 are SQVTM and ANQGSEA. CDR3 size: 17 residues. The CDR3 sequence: CSAATGLAGGWTGELFF. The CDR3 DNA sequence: TGCAGTGCCGCCACCGGACTAGCGGGAGGTTGGACCGGGGAGCTGTTTTTT.

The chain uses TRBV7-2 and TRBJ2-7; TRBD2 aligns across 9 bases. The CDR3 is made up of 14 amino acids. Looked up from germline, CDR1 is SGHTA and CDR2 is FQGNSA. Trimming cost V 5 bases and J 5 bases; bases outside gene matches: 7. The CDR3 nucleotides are TGTGCCAGCAGCCTCGGACTAGCGAACGACGAGCAGTACGTC. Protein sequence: CASSLGLANDEQYV.

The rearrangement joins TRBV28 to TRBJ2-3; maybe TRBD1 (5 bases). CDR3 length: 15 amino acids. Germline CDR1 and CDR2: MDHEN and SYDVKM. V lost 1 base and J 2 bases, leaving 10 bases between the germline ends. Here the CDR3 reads CASSLFQGNTDTQYF. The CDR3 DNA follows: TGTGCCAGCAGTTTATTCCAGGGAAACACAGATACGCAGTATTTT.

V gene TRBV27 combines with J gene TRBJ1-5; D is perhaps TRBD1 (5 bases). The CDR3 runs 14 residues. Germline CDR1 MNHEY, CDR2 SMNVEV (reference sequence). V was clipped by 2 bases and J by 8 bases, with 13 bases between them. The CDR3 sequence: CASSLVGGTEPQHF. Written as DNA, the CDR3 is TGTGCCAGCAGTTTAGTCGGAGGGACGGAGCCCCAGCATTTT.

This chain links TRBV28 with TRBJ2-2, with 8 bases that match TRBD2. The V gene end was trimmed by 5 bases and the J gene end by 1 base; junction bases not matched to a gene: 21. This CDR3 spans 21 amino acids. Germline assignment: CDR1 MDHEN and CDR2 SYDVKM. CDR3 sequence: CASSRMGGREGGGQNTGELFF. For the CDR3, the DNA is TGTGCCAGCAGTAGAATGGGGGGCCGGGAGGGGGGTGGCCAGAACACCGGGGAGCTGTTTTTT.

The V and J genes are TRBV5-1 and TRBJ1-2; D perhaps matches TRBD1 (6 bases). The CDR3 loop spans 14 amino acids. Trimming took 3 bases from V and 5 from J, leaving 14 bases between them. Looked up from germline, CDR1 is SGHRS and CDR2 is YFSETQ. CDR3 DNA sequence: TGCGCCAGCAGCTCACAGGGCGGCATTTATGGCTACACCTTC. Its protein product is CASSSQGGIYGYTF.

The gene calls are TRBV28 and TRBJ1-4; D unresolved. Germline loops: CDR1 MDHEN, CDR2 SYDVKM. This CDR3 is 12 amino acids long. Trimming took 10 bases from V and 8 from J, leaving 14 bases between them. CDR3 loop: CATEPGGEKLFF. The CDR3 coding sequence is TGTGCCACCGAACCGGGAGGCGAAAAACTGTTTTTT.

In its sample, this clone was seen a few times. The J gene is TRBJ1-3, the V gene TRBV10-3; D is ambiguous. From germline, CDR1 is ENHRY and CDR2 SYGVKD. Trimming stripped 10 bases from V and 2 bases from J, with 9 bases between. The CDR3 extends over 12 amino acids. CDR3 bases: TGTGCCACGCAAGCCGCTGGAAACACCATATATTTT. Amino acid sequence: CATQAAGNTIYF.

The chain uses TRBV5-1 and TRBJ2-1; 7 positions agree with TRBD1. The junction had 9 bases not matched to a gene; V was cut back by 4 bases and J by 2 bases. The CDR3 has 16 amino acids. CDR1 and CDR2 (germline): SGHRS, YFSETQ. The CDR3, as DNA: TGCGCCAGCAGCCCTCCGACAGGGCAGGCCTACAATGAGCAGTTCTTC. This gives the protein CASSPPTGQAYNEQFF.

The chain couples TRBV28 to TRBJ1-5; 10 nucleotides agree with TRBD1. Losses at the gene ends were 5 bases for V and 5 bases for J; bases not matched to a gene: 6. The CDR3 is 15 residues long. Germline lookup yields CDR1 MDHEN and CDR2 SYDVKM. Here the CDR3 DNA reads TGTGCCAGCAGTCCCTCGGACAGGGGGTATCAGCCCCAGCATTTT. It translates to CASSPSDRGYQPQHF.

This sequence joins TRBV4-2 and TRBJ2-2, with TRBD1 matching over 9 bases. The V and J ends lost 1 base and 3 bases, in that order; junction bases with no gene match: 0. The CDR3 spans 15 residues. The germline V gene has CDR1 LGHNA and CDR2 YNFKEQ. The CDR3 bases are TGTGCCAGCAGCCAAGGGACAGGGGACACCGGGGAGCTGTTTTTT. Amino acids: CASSQGTGDTGELFF.

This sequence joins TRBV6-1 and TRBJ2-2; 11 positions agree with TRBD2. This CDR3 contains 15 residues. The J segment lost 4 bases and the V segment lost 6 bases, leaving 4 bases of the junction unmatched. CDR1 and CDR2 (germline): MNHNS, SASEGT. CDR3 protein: CASSITSGGTGELFF. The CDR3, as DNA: TGTGCCAGCAGCATTACTAGCGGGGGCACCGGGGAGCTGTTTTTT.

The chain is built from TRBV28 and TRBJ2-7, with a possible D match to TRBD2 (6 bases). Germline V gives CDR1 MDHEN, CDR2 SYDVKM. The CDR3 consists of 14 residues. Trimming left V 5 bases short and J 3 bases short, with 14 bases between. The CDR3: CASSPTLANYEQYF. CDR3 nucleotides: TGTGCCAGCAGTCCAACGCTAGCGAACTACGAGCAGTACTTC.

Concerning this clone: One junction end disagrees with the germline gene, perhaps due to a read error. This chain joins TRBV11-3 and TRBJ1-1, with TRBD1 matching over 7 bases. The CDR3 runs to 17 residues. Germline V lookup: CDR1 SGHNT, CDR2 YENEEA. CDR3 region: CASSLELGGFGNTEAFF. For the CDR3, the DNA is TGTGCCAGCAGCCTAGAACTAGGGGGCTTTGGGAACACTGAAGCTTTCTTT.

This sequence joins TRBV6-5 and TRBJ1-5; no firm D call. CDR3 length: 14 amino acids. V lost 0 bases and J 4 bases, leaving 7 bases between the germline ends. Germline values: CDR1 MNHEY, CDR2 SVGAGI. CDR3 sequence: CASSYSQENQPQHF. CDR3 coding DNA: TGTGCCAGCAGTTACTCGCAAGAGAATCAGCCCCAGCATTTT.

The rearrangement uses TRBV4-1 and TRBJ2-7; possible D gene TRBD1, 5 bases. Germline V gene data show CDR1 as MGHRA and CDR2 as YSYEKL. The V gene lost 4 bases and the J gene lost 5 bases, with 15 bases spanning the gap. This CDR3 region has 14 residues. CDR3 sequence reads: CASSPSTAFHEQYF. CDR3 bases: TGCGCCAGCAGCCCCTCGACAGCGTTTCACGAGCAGTACTTC.

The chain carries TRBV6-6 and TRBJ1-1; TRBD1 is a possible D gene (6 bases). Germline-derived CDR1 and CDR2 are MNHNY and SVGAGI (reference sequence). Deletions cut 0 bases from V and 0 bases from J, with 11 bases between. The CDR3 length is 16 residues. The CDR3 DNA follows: TGTGCCAGCAGTTACTCAACAGGGATCATGAACACTGAAGCTTTCTTT. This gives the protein CASSYSTGIMNTEAFF.

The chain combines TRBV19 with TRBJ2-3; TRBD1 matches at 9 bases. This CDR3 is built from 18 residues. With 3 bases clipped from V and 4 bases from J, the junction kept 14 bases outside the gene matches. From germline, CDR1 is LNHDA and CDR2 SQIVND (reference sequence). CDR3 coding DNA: TGTGCCAGTAGTATGTATGTTGGGACAGGGAATTCGGCAGATACGCAGTATTTT. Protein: CASSMYVGTGNSADTQYF.

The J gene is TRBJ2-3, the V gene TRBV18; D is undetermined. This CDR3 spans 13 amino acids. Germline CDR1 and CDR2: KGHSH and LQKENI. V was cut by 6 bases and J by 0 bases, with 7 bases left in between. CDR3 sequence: CASSTGSTDTQYF. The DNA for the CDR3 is TGTGCCAGCTCCACCGGGAGCACAGATACGCAGTATTTT.

The CDR3 sequence is CASSYSTTGGYEQYF. In DNA, the CDR3 is TGTGCCAGCAGTTACTCGACTACAGGGGGTTACGAGCAGTACTTC. The chain uses TRBV6-5 and TRBJ2-7, with 8 bases that match TRBD1. The CDR3 is 15 amino acids. Germline V CDR1 and CDR2: MNHEY, SVGAGI. V lost 0 bases to trimming and J lost 4 bases; unmatched junction nucleotides: 5.

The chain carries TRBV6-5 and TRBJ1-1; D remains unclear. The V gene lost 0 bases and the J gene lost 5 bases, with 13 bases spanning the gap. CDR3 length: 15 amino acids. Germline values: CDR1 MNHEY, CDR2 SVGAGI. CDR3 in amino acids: CASSYSGSPGTEAFF. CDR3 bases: TGTGCCAGCAGTTACTCGGGTAGCCCGGGGACTGAAGCTTTCTTT.

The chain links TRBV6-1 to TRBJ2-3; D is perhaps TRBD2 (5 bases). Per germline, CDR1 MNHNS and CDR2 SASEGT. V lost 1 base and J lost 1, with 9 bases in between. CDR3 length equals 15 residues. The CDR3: CASSEGGYGTDTQYF. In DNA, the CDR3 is TGTGCCAGCAGTGAAGGCGGGTATGGCACAGATACGCAGTATTTT.

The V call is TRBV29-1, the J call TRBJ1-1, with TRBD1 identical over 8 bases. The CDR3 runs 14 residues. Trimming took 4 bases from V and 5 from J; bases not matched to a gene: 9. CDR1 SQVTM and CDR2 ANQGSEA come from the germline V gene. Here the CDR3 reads CSVGKDRAATEAFF. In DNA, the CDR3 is TGCAGCGTTGGGAAGGACAGGGCAGCGACTGAAGCTTTCTTT. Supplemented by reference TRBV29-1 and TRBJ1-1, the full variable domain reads SAVISQKPSRDICQRGTSLTIQCQVDSQVTMMFWYRQQPGQSLTLIATANQGSEATYESGFVIDKFPISRPNLTFSTLTVSNMSPEDSSIYLCSVGKDRAATEAFFGQGTRLTVV.

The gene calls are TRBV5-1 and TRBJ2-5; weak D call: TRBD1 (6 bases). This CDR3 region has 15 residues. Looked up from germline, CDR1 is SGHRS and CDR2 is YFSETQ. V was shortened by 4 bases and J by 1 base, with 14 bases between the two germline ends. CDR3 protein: CASSRYRDRQETQYF. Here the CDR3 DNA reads TGCGCCAGCAGCCGTTACAGGGATCGCCAAGAGACCCAGTACTTC.